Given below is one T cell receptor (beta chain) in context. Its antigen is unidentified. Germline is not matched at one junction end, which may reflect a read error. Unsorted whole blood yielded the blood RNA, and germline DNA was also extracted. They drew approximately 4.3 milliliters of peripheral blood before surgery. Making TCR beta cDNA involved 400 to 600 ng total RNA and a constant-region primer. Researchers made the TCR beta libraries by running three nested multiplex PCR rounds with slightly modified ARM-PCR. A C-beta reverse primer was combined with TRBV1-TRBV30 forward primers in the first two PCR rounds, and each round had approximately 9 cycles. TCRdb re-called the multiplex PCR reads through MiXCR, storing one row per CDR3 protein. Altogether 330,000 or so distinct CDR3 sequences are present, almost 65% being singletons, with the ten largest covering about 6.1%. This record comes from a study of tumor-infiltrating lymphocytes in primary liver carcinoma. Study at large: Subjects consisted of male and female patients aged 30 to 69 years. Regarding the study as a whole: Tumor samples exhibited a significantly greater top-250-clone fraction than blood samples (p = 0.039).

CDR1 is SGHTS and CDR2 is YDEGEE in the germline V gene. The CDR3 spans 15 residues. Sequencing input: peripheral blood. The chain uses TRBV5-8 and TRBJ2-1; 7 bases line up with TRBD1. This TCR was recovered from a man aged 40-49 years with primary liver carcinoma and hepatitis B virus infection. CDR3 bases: TGTGCCAGCAGCCTGACAGGGATGTCCTACAATGAGCAGTGCTTC. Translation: CASSLTGMSYNEQCF.